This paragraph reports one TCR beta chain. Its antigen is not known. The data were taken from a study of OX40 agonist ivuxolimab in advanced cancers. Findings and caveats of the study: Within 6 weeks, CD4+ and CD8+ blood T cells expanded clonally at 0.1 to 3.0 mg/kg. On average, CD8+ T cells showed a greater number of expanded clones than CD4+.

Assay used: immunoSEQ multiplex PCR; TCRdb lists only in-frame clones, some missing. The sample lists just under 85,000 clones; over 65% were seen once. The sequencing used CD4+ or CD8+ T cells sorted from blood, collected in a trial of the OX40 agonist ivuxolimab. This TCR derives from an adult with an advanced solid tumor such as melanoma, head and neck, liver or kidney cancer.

The CDR3 nucleotides read TGCGCCAGCAGCTTGGGGGGCCAGGGTTTAGAGACCCAGTACTTC. This codes for CASSLGGQGLETQYF. This rearrangement joins TRBV5-1 to TRBJ2-5, with D possibly TRBD1 on 5 matching bases. Trimming cost V 0 bases and J 4 bases, with 13 bases left between them. The CDR3 runs to 15 residues. Germline V gene sequence: CDR1 SGHRS, CDR2 YFSETQ.